The 7 T cell receptor beta chains below were found in one sample sequenced in a study of CXCR3-negative and CXCR3-positive naive CD8 T cells. Via 5' RACE with UMI labels, TRB cDNA libraries were prepared. TCRdb re-called the 5' RACE reads and catalogs CDR3 proteins one per entry, DNA excluded. The listing contains 150,000 or so distinct CDR3 sequences. Source material: naive CXCR3- CD8+ T cells from blood. Subset: CD45RO-CCR7+CD27+CD95- naive CD8+ T cells lacking CXCR3 (TNR3-). Receptors originate from a human donor in good health. Some clones in this sample may be carry-over from other donors' samples.

The CDR3 is CASSTPERGKTDTQYF. The V gene is TRBV7-8, the J gene TRBJ2-3; TCRdb picks TRBD2, but there is no DNA to check that call. CDR3 size: 16 residues. Germline V gene sequence: CDR1 SGHVS, CDR2 FQNEAQ.

V gene TRBV29-1 combines with J gene TRBJ2-5. The CDR3 contains 12 residues. The V gene's germline CDR1 is SQVTM and CDR2 ANQGSEA. The CDR3 sequence: CSVEAAEETQYF.

CDR3: CASSPNLAGAYEQYF. The V gene is TRBV27, the J gene TRBJ2-7; without DNA, the TCRdb call of TRBD2 cannot be checked. The germline CDR1 and CDR2 sequences are MNHEY and SMNVEV (reference sequence). CDR3 size: 15 residues.

The gene calls are TRBV12-3 or TRBV12-4 and TRBJ2-2; with no DNA, the TCRdb D assignment of TRBD1 cannot be verified. The CDR3 consists of 16 residues. The CDR3 is CASSLETGVRTGELFF.

The chain employs TRBV28 and TRBJ1-5. Germline assignment: CDR1 MDHEN and CDR2 SYDVKM. CDR3 size: 15 residues. The CDR3 region is CASSLFEDGNQPQHF.

The rearrangement uses TRBV27 and TRBJ2-7. CDR3 length: 13 residues. Germline values: CDR1 MNHEY, CDR2 SMNVEV (reference sequence). The CDR3 here is CASSLSGPYEQYF.

The chain uses TRBV20-1 and TRBJ2-3. In germline, CDR1 is DFQATT, CDR2 SNEGSKA (reference sequence). CDR3 length: 21 amino acids. CDR3 region: CSARDRELGRTVKRKTDTQYF.